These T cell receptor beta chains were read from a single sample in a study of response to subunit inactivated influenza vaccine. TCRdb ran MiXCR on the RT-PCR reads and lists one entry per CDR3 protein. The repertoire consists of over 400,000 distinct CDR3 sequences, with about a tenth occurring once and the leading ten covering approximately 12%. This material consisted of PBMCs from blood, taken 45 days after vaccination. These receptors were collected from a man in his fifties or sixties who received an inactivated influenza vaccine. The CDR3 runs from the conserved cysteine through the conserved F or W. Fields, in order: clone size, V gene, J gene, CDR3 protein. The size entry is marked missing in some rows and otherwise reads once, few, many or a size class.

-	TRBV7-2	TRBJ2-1	CASSHGPTGTSGFF
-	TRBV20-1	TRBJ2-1	CSARASTSGSYNEQFF
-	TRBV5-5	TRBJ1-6	CASSLTGYSNSPLHF
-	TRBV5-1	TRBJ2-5	CASSLNGVQETQYF
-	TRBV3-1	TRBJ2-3	CASSQAPSLGTDTQYF
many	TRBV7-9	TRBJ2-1	CASSLAPGQGYTEQFF
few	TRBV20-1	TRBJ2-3	CSAPLAGRTDTQYF
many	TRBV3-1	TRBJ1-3	CASSQDGRRSTGNTIYF
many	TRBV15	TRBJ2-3	CATSRRQGPSTDTQYF
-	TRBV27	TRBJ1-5	CASKAFTDQPQHF
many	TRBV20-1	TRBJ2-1	CSARRQFNEQFF
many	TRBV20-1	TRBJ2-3	CSARVGGTRTYTDTQYF
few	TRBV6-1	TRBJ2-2	CASMDVVAQNTGELFF
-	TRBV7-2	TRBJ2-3	CASSLRTSGSTDTQYF
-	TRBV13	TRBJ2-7	CASSLEVDEQYF
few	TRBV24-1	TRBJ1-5	CATSETGGSQPQHF
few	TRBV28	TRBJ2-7	CASRPGLAVYEQYF
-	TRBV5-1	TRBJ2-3	CASKDTADTQYF
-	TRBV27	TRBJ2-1	CASLAGGRAYNEQFF
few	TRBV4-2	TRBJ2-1	CASSQGPGAALQNEQFF
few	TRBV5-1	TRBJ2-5	CASSLEGGRETQYF
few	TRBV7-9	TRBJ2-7	CASSTTRGAGKNYEQYF
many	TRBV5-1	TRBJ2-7	CASSMIGGSSYEQYF
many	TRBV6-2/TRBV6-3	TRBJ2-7	CASSRTGRYEQYF
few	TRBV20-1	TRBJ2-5	CSAKREEMETQYF
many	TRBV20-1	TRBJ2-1	CSAREPSGAYNEQFF
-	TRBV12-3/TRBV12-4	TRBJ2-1	CASSSLLLGRVEQFF
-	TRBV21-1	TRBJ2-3	CASSKGTSGIIDTQYF
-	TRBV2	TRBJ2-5	CASRNNPGMETQYF
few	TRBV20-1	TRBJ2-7	CSARVIRTGVGYEQYF
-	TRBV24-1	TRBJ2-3	CATSGGRVIRAGVRDTQYF
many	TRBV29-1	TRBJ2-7	CSVATAYEQYF
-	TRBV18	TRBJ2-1	CASSPDPVSYNEQFF
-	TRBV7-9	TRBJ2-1	CASSYTGTSPYNEQFF
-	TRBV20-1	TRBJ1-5	CSAREGGRGNQPQHF
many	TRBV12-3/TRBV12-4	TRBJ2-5	CASSLMGEQETQYF
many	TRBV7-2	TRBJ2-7	CASSLRDRPEQYF
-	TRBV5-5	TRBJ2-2	CASSSTVSGELFF
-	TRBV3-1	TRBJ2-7	CASSQVNYEQYF
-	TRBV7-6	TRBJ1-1	CASSLERVGNTEAFF
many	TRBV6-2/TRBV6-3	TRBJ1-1	CASSSNRGVTEAFF
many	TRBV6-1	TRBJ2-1	CASSATSVPNEQFF
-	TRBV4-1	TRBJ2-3	CASHQAASDTDTQYF